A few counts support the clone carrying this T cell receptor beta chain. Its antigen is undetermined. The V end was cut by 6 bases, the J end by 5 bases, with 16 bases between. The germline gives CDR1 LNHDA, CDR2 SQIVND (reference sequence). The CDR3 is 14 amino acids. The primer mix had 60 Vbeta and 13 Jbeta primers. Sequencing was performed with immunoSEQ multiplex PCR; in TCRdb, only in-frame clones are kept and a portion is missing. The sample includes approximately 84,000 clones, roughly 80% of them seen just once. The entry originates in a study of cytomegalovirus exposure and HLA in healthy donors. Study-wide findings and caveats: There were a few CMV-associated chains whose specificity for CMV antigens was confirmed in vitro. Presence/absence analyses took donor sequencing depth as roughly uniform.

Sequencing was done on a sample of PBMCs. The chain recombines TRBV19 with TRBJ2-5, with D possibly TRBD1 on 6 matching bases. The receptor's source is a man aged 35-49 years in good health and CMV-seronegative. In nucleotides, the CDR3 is TGTGCCAGTAGGGGGATAGCAGGGGAGGAGACCCAGTACTTC. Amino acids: CASRGIAGEETQYF.